The entry that follows covers one TCR beta chain sequence. Antigen unknown. The identical CDR3 is also encoded by other nucleotide sequences in the sample. This sample was included in a study of vaccination effects on CD4 cells after COVID-19. On the study more broadly: Sequencing followed a ViraFEST assay step that expanded antigen-specific CD4+ T cells with viral peptide pools. The post-vaccine samples were taken, at the median, 72 days after the second dose.

CD4+ T cell isolation took place after 10 days of culture. The cohort was immunized with two doses of either the BNT162b2 or mRNA-1273 vaccine. The CDR3 contains 12 residues. CDR1 and CDR2 from the germline V gene are LNHDA and SQIVND (reference sequence). The V gene lost 2 bases and the J gene lost 1 base, with 0 bases spanning the gap. Broader study findings: Marked clonal contraction of both clone types appeared late after vaccination.

The assay was immunoSEQ multiplex PCR, and TCRdb's table has in-frame clones only and misses some. The sample has 70,000 or so clones, roughly four fifths seen once. The TCR comes from a human donor who received a COVID-19 vaccine. The chain has TRBV19 and TRBJ1-5; D is unresolved. The sample was CD4+ T cells from PBMCs cultured without peptide, taken after COVID-19 vaccination. This CDR3 reads CASSISNQPQHF. CDR3 bases: TGTGCCAGTAGTATAAGCAATCAGCCCCAGCATTTT.